This TCR beta chain originates from a study of T cell changes during pregnancy in multiple sclerosis. Assay: immunoSEQ multiplex PCR; the TCRdb copy retains only in-frame clones and omits some. The table shows about 87,000 clones, with 90% to 95% occurring only once. Germline values: CDR1 MDHEN, CDR2 SYDVKM. The CDR3 spans 13 residues. V was cut by 5 bases and J by 1 base, with 9 bases left in between. The material was peripheral blood, obtained in the third trimester of pregnancy. The receptor's source is a female donor in good health, enrolled as a control in a pregnancy study. The chain carries TRBV28 and TRBJ2-7; D gene ambiguous. CDR3 in DNA: TGTGCCAGCAGTAACAGCCTTTCCTACGAGCAGTACTTC. Its protein product is CASSNSLSYEQYF.